The clone carrying this T cell receptor beta chain came up many times. V shed 11 bases and J shed 7 bases, with 18 bases lying between them. The CDR3 has 13 residues. CDR1 is ENHRY, CDR2 SYGVKD, per germline. This sample was included in a study of breast tumors, draining lymph nodes, adjacent tissues. Axillary draining lymph nodes of breast cancer patients supplied the node samples. TCRdb passed the multiplex PCR reads through MiXCR, listing each CDR3 protein once. The sample lists under 150,000 distinct CDR3 sequences, about 22% occurring once. Material: axillary lymph node tissue. The chain is built from TRBV10-3 and TRBJ2-1, with a weak D call TRBD1 (6 bases). This TCR derives from a female donor with breast cancer. Some clones in this sample may be carry-over from other donors' samples. The CDR3 sequence is CAAQQGRGNEQFF. The CDR3 DNA is TGTGCCGCCCAACAGGGACGGGGTAATGAGCAGTTCTTC.